The 28 T cell receptor beta chains given below trace back to one sample, sequenced in a study of somatic mutations in cytotoxic T cells in rheumatoid arthritis. Produced via immunoSEQ multiplex PCR; TCRdb's table is partial and in-frame only. Here the sample spans some 7,400 clones, roughly nine tenths being singletons. Sequencing input: CD8+ T cells sorted from blood. The receptor set was obtained from a woman in her 70s with rheumatoid arthritis.

The chain joins TRBV4-2 to TRBJ1-1, with D possibly being TRBD1 (5 bases). The V end lost 7 bases, the J end lost 1 base, and 16 bases lay between the germline ends. CDR3 length: 15 amino acids. In germline, CDR1 is LGHNA, CDR2 YNFKEQ. CDR3 sequence: CASKGSPGGNTEAFF. The CDR3, as DNA: TGTGCCAGCAAAGGGTCCCCCGGGGGGAACACTGAAGCTTTCTTT.

This clone has more than one count but fewer than ten. The chain uses TRBV4-1 and TRBJ1-2; 7 bases are a match to TRBD1. The CDR3 covers 15 residues. Trimming at V came to 4 bases and at J to 5 bases, leaving 10 bases not matched to a gene. Germline CDR1 reads MGHRA; CDR2 reads YSYEKL. Written as DNA, the CDR3 is TGCGCCAGCAGCCCTCGACAGGGTTTTGGATATGGCTACACCTTC. Translating it yields CASSPRQGFGYGYTF.

The V gene is TRBV7-9, the J gene TRBJ2-7; 9 nucleotides agree with TRBD2. Germline CDR1 and CDR2: SEHNR and FQNEAQ (reference sequence). J gave up 4 bases and V 5 bases, and 9 bases lay outside the gene matches. CDR3 length equals 15 residues. The CDR3 DNA is TGTGCCAGCAGCCCGTGGGTTAGCGGGGGTTACGAGCAGTACTTC. It yields the protein CASSPWVSGGYEQYF.

The chain employs TRBV9 and TRBJ1-5; D is possibly TRBD1 (5 bases). This CDR3 is 14 amino acids long. V was cut by 0 bases and J by 11 bases, with 15 bases left in between. CDR1 is SGDLS, CDR2 YYNGEE, per germline. The DNA for the CDR3 is TGTGCCAGCAGCGTAGGGGGGGGACCGTTGGCCCAGCATTTT. Translation gives CASSVGGGPLAQHF.

The chain combines TRBV5-6 with TRBJ2-2; 9 positions match TRBD2. The CDR3 consists of 16 residues. From germline, CDR1 is SGHDT and CDR2 YYEEEE. V was pared by 1 base and J by 2 bases, with 3 bases of the junction left unmatched. The CDR3 DNA sequence: TGTGCCAGCAGCTTGCCGACTAGCGGAAACACCGGGGAGCTGTTTTTT. Its translation is CASSLPTSGNTGELFF.

This chain links TRBV7-9 with TRBJ2-3; 7 bases are shared with TRBD2. The CDR3 runs 12 residues. Trimming cost V 4 bases and J 11 bases; bases outside gene matches: 6. CDR1 and CDR2 (germline): SEHNR, FQNEAQ (reference sequence). The CDR3 DNA reads as TGTGCCAGCAGCTCGGTTGGACTAGAGCAGTATTTT. Encoded protein: CASSSVGLEQYF.

The chain carries TRBV9 and TRBJ1-3, with TRBD1 matching 9 bases. The V gene's germline CDR1 is SGDLS and CDR2 YYNGEE. The trim removed 3 bases at V and 0 bases at J, leaving 10 bases unmatched. The CDR3 runs to 18 residues. In DNA, the CDR3 is TGTGCCAGCAGCGGACCCGGGACAGGGAACCACTCTGGAAACACCATATATTTT. Encoded protein: CASSGPGTGNHSGNTIYF.

In its sample, this clone was seen a few times. The V call is TRBV6-6, the J call TRBJ2-7; a possible D gene is TRBD2 (6 bases). This CDR3 is built from 14 residues. CDR1 and CDR2 (germline): MNHNY, SVGAGI (reference sequence). Between the trimmed V and J ends, which lost 5 bases and 3 bases, there was a span of 14 bases. The CDR3 nucleotides are TGTGCCAGCAGTCCGGGGGTTGATCGCTACGAGCAGTACTTC. This translates into CASSPGVDRYEQYF.

V and J are TRBV13 and TRBJ2-1, with 7 bases lining up with TRBD2. In germline, CDR1 is PRHDT, CDR2 FYEKMQ (reference sequence). The CDR3 covers 13 residues. Trimming took 5 bases from V and 8 from J; bases not matched to a gene: 6. The CDR3 nucleotides are TGTGCCAGCAGCCCCGGACTAGGGGATGAGCAGTTCTTC. Its protein is CASSPGLGDEQFF.

This clone was observed a few times. V and J are TRBV5-6 and TRBJ2-1; TRBD2 aligns across 11 bases. Germline V CDR1 and CDR2: SGHDT, YYEEEE. The V gene end was trimmed by 4 bases and the J gene end by 9 bases; junction bases not matched to a gene: 12. The CDR3 length is 16 residues. The CDR3 nucleotides read TGTGCCAGCAGCATGGCTTTAGCGGGGGGGCCTGGTGAGCAGTTCTTC. It codes for CASSMALAGGPGEQFF. Looking up the rest from reference TRBV5-6 and TRBJ2-1 gives the full variable domain: DAGVTQSPTHLIKTRGQQVTLRCSPKSGHDTVSWYQQALGQGPQFIFQYYEEEERQRGNFPDRFSGHQFPNYSSELNVNALLLGDSALYLCASSMALAGGPGEQFFGPGTRLTVL.

This CDR3 reads CASSLIGSSYEQYF. CDR3 DNA: TGTGCCAGCAGCTTGATCGGGAGCTCCTACGAGCAGTACTTC. The chain combines TRBV5-6 with TRBJ2-5, with a weak D call TRBD2 (6 bases). The end of the DNA is better explained by TRBJ2-7, so the J call may be wrong. The CDR3 contains 14 residues. From germline, CDR1 is SGHDT and CDR2 YYEEEE.

The CDR3 DNA reads TGTGCCAGCAGCCAAGGACAGGGGGCCTACGAGCAGTACTTC. As protein: CASSQGQGAYEQYF. The V gene is TRBV4-2, the J gene TRBJ2-7; 9 positions match TRBD1. The CDR3 sequence is 14 residues long. V shed 1 base, J shed 2 bases, and the junction held 0 bases outside the gene matches. Germline V gives CDR1 LGHNA, CDR2 YNFKEQ.

This clone occurred once. This chain links TRBV7-6 with TRBJ2-7; TRBD1 matches 9 bases. Germline V lookup: CDR1 SGHVS, CDR2 FNYEAQ. V lost 1 base and J lost 3; bases outside the gene matches: 4. The CDR3 contains 15 residues. In DNA, the CDR3 is TGTGCCAGCAGCTTAGGTGGGACAGGGATCTACGAGCAGTACTTC. Protein sequence: CASSLGGTGIYEQYF.

The chain recombines TRBV9 with TRBJ2-7, with 9 bases that match TRBD2. Germline V gene lookup returns CDR1 SGDLS and CDR2 YYNGEE. The CDR3 runs to 15 residues. Trimming cost V 0 bases and J 5 bases; bases outside gene matches: 6. The CDR3 here is CASSVVASGVNEQYF. CDR3 bases: TGTGCCAGCAGCGTAGTGGCTAGCGGGGTGAACGAGCAGTACTTC.

V is TRBV6-4 and J is TRBJ2-5; 9 positions match TRBD2. The CDR3 runs 14 residues. Trimming took 7 bases from V and 0 from J; bases not matched to a gene: 3. Germline V gives CDR1 MRHNA, CDR2 SNTAGT. CDR3 amino acids: CASIGGGDQETQYF. DNA of the CDR3: TGTGCCAGCATCGGCGGGGGGGACCAAGAGACCCAGTACTTC.

This sequence joins TRBV5-8 and TRBJ2-7, with TRBD1 matching over 7 bases. V shed 6 bases, J shed 1 base, and the junction held 7 bases outside the gene matches. CDR3 length equals 14 residues. The germline gives CDR1 SGHTS, CDR2 YDEGEE. CDR3 sequence reads: CASNDRDRSYEQYF. The CDR3 DNA reads TGTGCCAGCAACGACCGGGACAGATCCTACGAGCAGTACTTC.

V gene TRBV7-9 combines with J gene TRBJ2-7, with D possibly matching TRBD2 (5 bases). Germline-derived CDR1 and CDR2 are SEHNR and FQNEAQ (reference sequence). This CDR3 is built from 14 residues. The ends were cut back, 2 bases at V and 2 bases at J, with 10 bases in the middle. The CDR3 nucleotides read TGTGCCAGCAGCTTACGGGATTACACCTACGAGCAGTACTTC. This sequence encodes CASSLRDYTYEQYF.

The chain recombines TRBV30 with TRBJ1-5; D gene unclear. V lost 0 bases and J 0 bases, leaving 9 bases between the germline ends. Germline V lookup: CDR1 GTSNPN, CDR2 SVGIG (reference sequence). This CDR3 has 15 residues. CDR3 in amino acids: CAWSVGANSNQPQHF. Written as DNA, the CDR3 is TGTGCCTGGAGTGTGGGAGCAAATAGCAATCAGCCCCAGCATTTT.

This clone was detected a few times. The rearrangement uses TRBV10-3 and TRBJ2-1; D is unresolved. V shed 3 bases and J shed 2 bases, with 5 bases lying between them. The germline gives CDR1 ENHRY, CDR2 SYGVKD. This CDR3 is 13 amino acids long. CDR3 nucleotide sequence: TGTGCCATCAGTGATACGGCCTACAATGAGCAGTTCTTC. It specifies CAISDTAYNEQFF.

A few counts support this clone. The chain carries TRBV7-8 and TRBJ2-3, with TRBD2 identical over 8 bases. Germline V gene lookup returns CDR1 SGHVS and CDR2 FQNEAQ. The CDR3 sequence is 17 residues long. Losses at the gene ends were 3 bases for V and 2 bases for J; bases not matched to a gene: 10. CDR3 nucleotides: TGTGCCAGCAGCTTGCTTATGAGACTAGCGTCCACAGATACGCAGTATTTT. Its protein is CASSLLMRLASTDTQYF.

In DNA, the CDR3 is TGTGCCAGCAGTCCAACGGGATACAATGAGCAGTTCTTC. Its protein is CASSPTGYNEQFF. The gene calls are TRBV27 and TRBJ2-1; possibly TRBD2 for D (5 bases). The germline V gene encodes CDR1 MNHEY and CDR2 SMNVEV (reference sequence). The CDR3 has 13 amino acids. Trimming stripped 5 bases from V and 4 bases from J, with 9 bases between.

The genes are TRBV27 and TRBJ1-1, with D possibly matching TRBD1 (5 bases). The V end lost 1 base, the J end lost 2 bases, and 14 bases lay between the germline ends. From germline, CDR1 is MNHEY and CDR2 SMNVEV (reference sequence). This CDR3 has 16 residues. The CDR3 loop is CASSLFGGTVNTEAFF. DNA for the CDR3: TGTGCCAGCAGTTTATTCGGGGGGACTGTCAACACTGAAGCTTTCTTT.

The gene calls are TRBV9 and TRBJ1-2; 7 positions match TRBD1. CDR3 size: 16 residues. Germline CDR1 is SGDLS and CDR2 is YYNGEE. With 0 bases clipped from V and 3 bases from J, the junction kept 8 bases outside the gene matches. The CDR3 sequence is CASSVDRDRLYYGYTF. In DNA, the CDR3 is TGTGCCAGCAGCGTAGACAGGGACAGACTCTACTATGGCTACACCTTC.

This chain connects TRBV5-1 to TRBJ2-1, with TRBD2 identical over 11 bases. The germline V gene encodes CDR1 SGHRS and CDR2 YFSETQ. This CDR3 is 14 amino acids long. The J segment lost 10 bases and the V segment lost 1 base, leaving 4 bases of the junction unmatched. The chain's CDR3 is CASSLPSGGPEQFF. The DNA of the CDR3 is TGCGCCAGCAGCTTGCCTAGCGGGGGGCCAGAGCAGTTCTTC.

J is TRBJ1-1 and V is TRBV7-8; D remains unclear. CDR1 and CDR2 (germline): SGHVS, FQNEAQ. This CDR3 has 14 residues. The ends were cut back, 1 base at V and 1 base at J, with 7 bases in the middle. The CDR3 coding sequence is TGTGCCAGCAGCTTAGTAGGGAGGAACACTGAAGCTTTCTTT. Translation: CASSLVGRNTEAFF.

The V gene is TRBV7-6, the J gene TRBJ2-3; TRBD2 aligns across 12 bases. Germline CDR1 is SGHVS and CDR2 is FNYEAQ. The CDR3 runs to 14 residues. The junction had 6 bases not matched to a gene; V was cut back by 8 bases and J by 6 bases. The CDR3, as DNA: TGTGCCAGCTCCCCGACTAGCGGGAGCGATACGCAGTATTTT. This codes for CASSPTSGSDTQYF.

The CDR3 sequence: CASSVGQSYEQYF. The CDR3 DNA reads TGTGCCAGCAGCGTAGGACAGTCCTACGAGCAGTACTTC. The V call is TRBV9, the J call TRBJ2-7; TRBD1 might be the D (5 bases). CDR1 is SGDLS, CDR2 YYNGEE, per germline. Between the trimmed V and J ends, which lost 0 bases and 1 base, there was a span of 5 bases. The length of the CDR3 is 13 residues.

The chain joins TRBV6-5 to TRBJ1-5; 8 nucleotides align to TRBD1. Unmatched junction bases numbered 2, after V lost 5 bases and J lost 5 bases. This CDR3 is 13 amino acids long. The V gene's germline CDR1 is MNHEY and CDR2 SVGAGI. Here the CDR3 DNA reads TGTGCCAGCAGTCAGACAGGGGATCAGCCCCAGCATTTT. This codes for CASSQTGDQPQHF.